This TCR beta chain emerged from a study of CXCR3-negative and CXCR3-positive naive CD8 T cells. Whole-study findings and limits: CXCR3-negative naive cells had less hydrophobic TRB CDR3s than did CXCR3-positive naive cells.

Naive CD8+ T cells had a CD45RO-CCR7+CD27+CD95- phenotype. The CDR3 is made up of 15 amino acids. Germline CDR1 and CDR2: MDHEN and SYDVKM. The TRB libraries of cDNA were built by UMI-labeled 5' RACE. TCRdb re-called the 5' RACE reads and catalogs CDR3 proteins one per entry, DNA excluded. The listing records over 55,000 distinct CDR3 sequences. Comments on this clonotype: Its cognate antigen is unknown.

The clonotype was recovered from a human donor in good health. Some clones in this sample may be carry-over from other donors' samples. Sequencing used naive CXCR3+ CD8+ T cells from blood. Subset meaning: CD45RO-CCR7+CD27+CD95- naive CD8+ T cells expressing CXCR3 (TNR3+). This chain connects TRBV28 to TRBJ2-1; TCRdb outputs TRBD2, but without DNA this stays unchecked. This chain's CDR3 is CASSPGLAGRGEQFF.